The next 19 T cell receptor beta chains were all read from a single sample in a study of response to subunit inactivated influenza vaccine. TCRdb re-called the RT-PCR reads through MiXCR, storing one row per CDR3 protein. Among some 850,000 distinct CDR3 sequences listed, under 20% were seen once. Source: PBMCs from blood, taken about 5 days after vaccination. These receptors all stem from a man aged 45-65 years who received an inactivated influenza vaccine.

This clonotype was detected only once. In nucleotides, the CDR3 is TGTGCCAGCAGCCAAGATTTTACTAGCCCCGGGGAGCTGTTTTTT. It translates to CASSQDFTSPGELFF. The chain uses TRBV4-2 and TRBJ2-2; D is perhaps TRBD2 (6 bases). The germline gives CDR1 LGHNA, CDR2 YNFKEQ. The length of the CDR3 is 15 residues. Trimming took off 0 bases at V and 6 bases at J, with 11 bases between the two ends.

This clonotype appeared a few times. J is TRBJ1-2 and V is TRBV7-8; D is uncertain. Trimming shortened V by 5 bases and J by 8 bases, and 15 bases separated the two germline ends. Per germline, CDR1 SGHVS and CDR2 FQNEAQ. This CDR3 has 13 amino acids. CDR3 in amino acids: CASSLTGFRGYTF. In DNA, the CDR3 is TGTGCCAGCAGCCTCACGGGGTTTCGGGGCTACACCTTC.

This rearrangement joins TRBV20-1 to TRBJ2-7, with D unresolved. V gave up 8 bases and J gave up 3 bases, with 20 bases separating them. Germline CDR1 DFQATT, CDR2 SNEGSKA (reference sequence). This CDR3 is 14 amino acids long. The CDR3 spells CSPKGRRSLYEQYF. The CDR3, as DNA: TGCAGTCCCAAAGGAAGAAGATCCCTCTACGAGCAGTACTTC.

The rearrangement uses TRBV20-1 and TRBJ2-6, with 9 bases lining up with TRBD2. The CDR3 spans 19 residues. Unmatched junction bases numbered 12, after V lost 3 bases and J lost 0 bases. Germline V gives CDR1 DFQATT, CDR2 SNEGSKA (reference sequence). The CDR3 DNA follows: TGCAGTGCTAGTCGTGGCCTAGCGGGATTTCACTCTGGGGCCAACGTCCTGACTTTC. Its translation: CSASRGLAGFHSGANVLTF.

J is TRBJ2-7 and V is TRBV20-1; D call uncertain. This CDR3 is 14 amino acids long. Trimming shortened V by 0 bases and J by 2 bases, and 11 bases separated the two germline ends. The germline CDR1 and CDR2 sequences are DFQATT and SNEGSKA (reference sequence). CDR3 bases: TGCAGTGCTAGAGACCCACGACGGGCCTACGAGCAGTACTTC. It yields the protein CSARDPRRAYEQYF.

There are a few counts of this clonotype. The CDR3 nucleotides read TGTGCCAGCAGTTACTTCTCCTCGACCACCGGGGAGCTGTTTTTT. Translated: CASSYFSSTTGELFF. The rearrangement joins TRBV6-2 or TRBV6-3 to TRBJ2-2; D is undetermined. Germline values: CDR1 MNHEY, CDR2 SVGEGT. The CDR3 totals 15 residues. The ends were cut back, 1 base at V and 4 bases at J, with 10 bases in the middle.

V gene TRBV20-1 combines with J gene TRBJ2-1; 12 nucleotides match TRBD2. J was trimmed by 2 bases and V by 5 bases; bases with no gene match: 4. The CDR3 is 15 residues long. From germline, CDR1 is DFQATT and CDR2 SNEGSKA (reference sequence). The CDR3: CSAARLAGAYNEQFF. Written as DNA, the CDR3 is TGCAGTGCTGCCCGACTAGCGGGGGCCTACAATGAGCAGTTCTTC.

This clonotype was recorded many times. The chain links TRBV4-3 to TRBJ2-2, with a possible D match to TRBD2 (6 bases). Trimming pared 4 bases from V and 1 base from J, leaving 7 bases between. Germline V gene sequence: CDR1 LGHNA, CDR2 YSLEER. CDR3 length: 14 amino acids. The CDR3 DNA reads TGCGCCAGCAGCCGGAGGGTGAACACCGGGGAGCTGTTTTTT. This translates into CASSRRVNTGELFF.

This clonotype was picked up one time. The chain employs TRBV7-2 and TRBJ2-5, with D unresolved. CDR3 size: 13 residues. V gave up 1 base and J gave up 7 bases, with 10 bases separating them. Germline assignment: CDR1 SGHTA and CDR2 FQGNSA. The CDR3 spells CASSLENQRTQYF. The CDR3 bases are TGTGCCAGCAGCTTAGAAAACCAGCGGACCCAGTACTTC.

The chain links TRBV5-5 to TRBJ2-4; 10 bases align to TRBD1. The CDR3 sequence is 12 residues long. CDR1 is SGHKS and CDR2 is YYEKEE in the germline V gene (reference sequence). J lost 9 bases, V lost 8 bases, and 5 bases had no gene match. CDR3 in DNA: TGTGCCAGGGTCGGACAGGGGGGCATTCAGTACTTC. Its translation is CARVGQGGIQYF.

This sequence joins TRBV28 and TRBJ2-1, with 11 bases matching TRBD2. The V gene's germline CDR1 is MDHEN and CDR2 SYDVKM. Germline trimming cut 2 bases from V and 2 bases from J; bases unmatched to any gene: 8. This CDR3 has 18 residues. The CDR3 DNA sequence: TGTGCCAGCAGTTTAAGTCTACTAGCGGGGGCCACCTACAATGAGCAGTTCTTC. Its translation is CASSLSLLAGATYNEQFF.

The gene calls are TRBV7-9 and TRBJ2-7; D uncertain. The germline gives CDR1 SEHNR, CDR2 FQNEAQ (reference sequence). The length of the CDR3 is 16 residues. V lost 2 bases to trimming and J lost 0 bases, with 14 bases between them. CDR3 region: CASSLRADLSSYEQYF. The CDR3, as DNA: TGTGCCAGCAGCTTAAGGGCAGACCTTTCCTCCTACGAGCAGTACTTC.

In this sample, this clonotype turned up a few times. The chain carries TRBV12-3 or TRBV12-4 and TRBJ2-7; 13 positions match TRBD2. V was pared by 6 bases and J by 6 bases, with 17 bases of the junction left unmatched. The CDR3 loop spans 18 amino acids. The CDR3 nucleotides read TGTGCCAGCAGCACCCACCCGGGACTAGCGGGGACCATAGCCGAGCAGTACTTC. Its translation: CASSTHPGLAGTIAEQYF.

This clonotype has only a few counts. The chain has TRBV5-1 and TRBJ2-3; 8 bases are shared with TRBD2. The CDR3 contains 15 residues. Per germline, CDR1 SGHRS and CDR2 YFSETQ. The trim removed 2 bases at V and 2 bases at J, leaving 4 bases unmatched. CDR3 in amino acids: CASSFAGGVTDTQYF. The CDR3 nucleotides read TGCGCCAGCAGCTTTGCGGGGGGTGTCACAGATACGCAGTATTTT.

J is TRBJ2-3 and V is TRBV5-4, with 11 bases identical to TRBD1. The CDR3 consists of 15 residues. CDR1 is SGHNT and CDR2 is YYREEE in the germline V gene (reference sequence). The J segment lost 5 bases and the V segment lost 3 bases, leaving 5 bases of the junction unmatched. DNA for the CDR3: TGTGCCAGCAGCTGGACAGGGGGCATATTAGATACGCAGTATTTT. This codes for CASSWTGGILDTQYF.

The chain is built from TRBV9 and TRBJ2-5; maybe TRBD1 (6 bases). In germline, CDR1 is SGDLS, CDR2 YYNGEE. V dropped 3 bases and J dropped 4 bases, with 19 bases sitting between them. The CDR3 runs to 16 residues. The CDR3 nucleotides read TGTGCCAGCAGCGCGGGGACAAAGGGGTACGGAGAGACCCAGTACTTC. It codes for CASSAGTKGYGETQYF.

This clonotype has a handful of counts. This sequence joins TRBV11-2 and TRBJ2-1, with D hard to call. The CDR3 extends over 16 amino acids. The germline V gene has CDR1 SGHAT and CDR2 FQNNGV. V shed 0 bases and J shed 7 bases, with 16 bases lying between them. CDR3 amino acids: CASSLEFWQSENEQFF. The CDR3 nucleotides are TGTGCCAGCAGCTTAGAATTTTGGCAGAGCGAGAATGAGCAGTTCTTC.

The rearrangement uses TRBV20-1 and TRBJ1-6; tentatively, D is TRBD1 (5 bases). V was cut by 4 bases and J by 4 bases, with 14 bases left in between. The germline V gene encodes CDR1 DFQATT and CDR2 SNEGSKA (reference sequence). The CDR3 runs 15 residues. CDR3 in DNA: TGCAGTGCTACCCGGGACGGAGCTTATAATTCACCCCTCCACTTT. Protein product: CSATRDGAYNSPLHF.

J is TRBJ1-2 and V is TRBV9; TRBD1 might be the D (6 bases). The CDR3 consists of 17 residues. The ends were cut back, 1 base at V and 5 bases at J, with 21 bases in the middle. The germline CDR1 and CDR2 sequences are SGDLS and YYNGEE. CDR3 in amino acids: CASSVPRDIPVSYGYTF. Here the CDR3 DNA reads TGTGCCAGCAGCGTACCCCGGGACATACCAGTTTCTTATGGCTACACCTTC. Full variable domain (rest looked up from reference TRBV9 and TRBJ1-2): DSGVTQTPKHLITATGQRVTLRCSPRSGDLSVYWYQQSLDQGLQFLIQYYNGEERAKGNILERFSAQQFPDLHSELNLSSLELGDSALYFCASSVPRDIPVSYGYTFGSGTRLTVV.